These 18 T cell receptor beta chains share one sample of origin, sequenced in a study of shared clonotypes between healthy human individuals. The naive CD8 population came from CD45RO-negative cells selected for CCR7, without terminally differentiated effector memory CD45RA+ cells. TCRdb keeps only in-frame clones here, not all; method: immunoSEQ multiplex PCR. Among approximately 1.9 million clones, 90% to 95% were seen once, and the ten largest hold over 1.5%. Sequenced sample: naive CD8+ T cells from PBMCs. The receptors were sampled from a man younger than 30 in good health. Some clones in this sample may be carry-over from other donors' samples.

This clone was detected a few times. CDR3 sequence (DNA): TGTGCCAGCAGCCCCGGGGCAGGGGGATCCTACGAGCAGTACTTC. Its translation is CASSPGAGGSYEQYF. The chain recombines TRBV5-6 with TRBJ2-7; 7 positions match TRBD1. V trimming: 4 bases; J trimming: 1 base; junction bases outside the gene matches: 8. There are 15 residues in the CDR3. Germline V gene lookup returns CDR1 SGHDT and CDR2 YYEEEE.

This rearrangement joins TRBV29-1 to TRBJ2-1; 11 bases line up with TRBD2. The trim removed 2 bases at V and 8 bases at J, leaving 5 bases unmatched. The CDR3 covers 14 residues. Germline values: CDR1 SQVTM, CDR2 ANQGSEA. The CDR3 coding sequence is TGCAGCGTTGAAACTAGCGGGAGAAGCTATGAGCAGTTCTTC. It codes for CSVETSGRSYEQFF.

The CDR3 DNA reads TGTGCCAGCAGTGAGGGACAGAGCTATGGCTACACCTTC. It specifies CASSEGQSYGYTF. The chain recombines TRBV25-1 with TRBJ1-2, with 7 bases aligning to TRBD1. This CDR3 spans 13 amino acids. Germline CDR1 reads MGHDK; CDR2 reads SYGVNS. Unmatched junction bases numbered 2, after V lost 3 bases and J lost 4 bases.

The chain joins TRBV2 to TRBJ1-1; D uncertain. V was clipped by 2 bases and J by 12 bases, with 10 bases between them. Germline V gives CDR1 SNHLY, CDR2 FYNNEI. This CDR3 is 11 amino acids long. CDR3 DNA sequence: TGTGCCAGCAGTGAAACGGCTCACCCTTTCTTT. Translated: CASSETAHPFF.

The chain combines TRBV11-2 with TRBJ1-1; D might be TRBD1 (6 bases). V lost 7 bases, J lost 2 bases, and 14 bases lay in between. This CDR3 has 14 residues. The germline CDR1 and CDR2 sequences are SGHAT and FQNNGV. The DNA for the CDR3 is TGTGCCAGCACCACGGTGGACAGTAACACTGAAGCTTTCTTT. It encodes CASTTVDSNTEAFF.

J is TRBJ1-2 and V is TRBV4-1; D possibly corresponds to TRBD1 (5 bases). In germline, CDR1 is MGHRA, CDR2 YSYEKL. V lost 0 bases and J 0 bases, leaving 17 bases between the germline ends. CDR3 length equals 18 residues. The CDR3 region has the DNA TGCGCCAGCAGCCAAGATTGGGGGGATGCTATCGCTAACTATGGCTACACCTTC. Amino acid sequence: CASSQDWGDAIANYGYTF.

The chain links TRBV7-3 to TRBJ1-1; D possibly corresponds to TRBD1 (5 bases). This CDR3 has 15 residues. The germline gives CDR1 SGHTA, CDR2 FQGTGA. Trimming cost V 6 bases and J 1 base, with 15 bases left between them. CDR3: CASSPEGLANTEAFF. In DNA, the CDR3 is TGTGCCAGCAGTCCCGAGGGGCTGGCGAACACTGAAGCTTTCTTT. Variable domain in full (rest from reference TRBV7-3 and TRBJ1-1): GAGVSQTPSNKVTEKGKYVELRCDPISGHTALYWYRQSLGQGPEFLIYFQGTGAADDSGLPNDRFFAVRPEGSVSTLKIQRTERGDSAVYLCASSPEGLANTEAFFGQGTRLTVV.

The chain carries TRBV27 and TRBJ2-2; D remains ambiguous. The germline CDR1 and CDR2 sequences are MNHEY and SMNVEV (reference sequence). The CDR3 is 15 residues long. Trimming pared 6 bases from V and 2 bases from J, leaving 13 bases between. CDR3 in amino acids: CASSQTPRNTGELFF. CDR3 DNA: TGTGCCAGCAGCCAAACCCCCCGCAACACCGGGGAGCTGTTTTTT.

This clone was counted a few times. Other DNA sequences in this sample translate to the same CDR3. The CDR3 region has the DNA TGCGCCAGCAGCCAAGTGGTGAACACTGAAGCTTTCTTT. This sequence encodes CASSQVVNTEAFF. The chain is built from TRBV4-1 and TRBJ1-1, with unresolved D. V was trimmed by 1 base and J by 0 bases, leaving 3 bases between them. In germline, CDR1 is MGHRA, CDR2 YSYEKL. The CDR3 loop spans 13 amino acids.

This chain links TRBV4-1 with TRBJ2-5, with unresolved D. The V end lost 1 base, the J end lost 2 bases, and 5 bases lay between the germline ends. In germline, CDR1 is MGHRA, CDR2 YSYEKL. The CDR3 is made up of 13 amino acids. The CDR3 loop is CASSQVVQETQYF. The DNA for the CDR3 is TGCGCCAGCAGCCAAGTGGTACAAGAGACCCAGTACTTC.

This chain uses TRBV7-9 with TRBJ1-4; D gene unclear. Germline V gene sequence: CDR1 SEHNR, CDR2 FQNEAQ (reference sequence). The CDR3 consists of 15 residues. The V end lost 0 bases, the J end lost 2 bases, and 7 bases lay between the germline ends. CDR3 protein: CASSLAGLTNEKLFF. The CDR3, as DNA: TGTGCCAGCAGCTTAGCAGGCCTTACTAATGAAAAACTGTTTTTT. Full variable domain (rest looked up from reference TRBV7-9 and TRBJ1-4): DTGVSQNPRHKITKRGQNVTFRCDPISEHNRLYWYRQTLGQGPEFLTYFQNEAQLEKSRLLSDRFSAERPKGSFSTLEIQRTEQGDSAMYLCASSLAGLTNEKLFFGSGTQLSVL.

The rearrangement uses TRBV6-1 and TRBJ2-7; no clear D. Germline V gene lookup returns CDR1 MNHNS and CDR2 SASEGT. V was pared by 3 bases and J by 1 base, with 13 bases between. This CDR3 has 15 amino acids. The CDR3 spells CASSDLGILSYEQYF. CDR3 in DNA: TGTGCCAGCAGTGATTTAGGCATCCTATCCTACGAGCAGTACTTC.

V is TRBV7-9 and J is TRBJ2-7; D is ambiguous. This CDR3 is built from 13 residues. V lost 5 bases to trimming and J lost 7 bases, with 15 bases between them. Germline CDR1 and CDR2: SEHNR and FQNEAQ (reference sequence). The CDR3 loop reads CASSRQGRPEQYF. Written as DNA, the CDR3 is TGTGCCAGCAGCCGACAAGGACGCCCAGAGCAGTACTTC.

This chain joins TRBV6-5 and TRBJ1-2; 10 bases line up with TRBD1. CDR3 length equals 14 residues. In germline, CDR1 is MNHEY, CDR2 SVGAGI. Unmatched junction bases numbered 5, after V lost 2 bases and J lost 8 bases. The CDR3 DNA reads TGTGCCAGCAGTTACCACGGACAGGGGGACGGCTACACCTTC. This codes for CASSYHGQGDGYTF.

This chain joins TRBV29-1 and TRBJ2-1, with unresolved D. V was shortened by 4 bases and J by 0 bases, with 13 bases between the two germline ends. The CDR3 runs to 15 residues. Per the germline V gene, CDR1 is SQVTM and CDR2 is ANQGSEA. The CDR3 spells CSVVVRARSYNEQFF. Here the CDR3 DNA reads TGCAGCGTTGTAGTTAGGGCCCGCTCCTACAATGAGCAGTTCTTC.

The chain combines TRBV28 with TRBJ2-1, with 7 bases identical to TRBD1. The V gene's germline CDR1 is MDHEN and CDR2 SYDVKM. Trimming at V came to 7 bases and at J to 4 bases, leaving 10 bases not matched to a gene. The CDR3 spans 15 residues. The CDR3 nucleotides are TGTGCCAGCATTTACACAGGGGCCCGGTACAATGAGCAGTTCTTC. Its translation: CASIYTGARYNEQFF.

The genes are TRBV15 and TRBJ2-1, with no clear D. The germline V gene has CDR1 LNHNV and CDR2 YYDKDF (reference sequence). The CDR3 runs to 17 residues. V was shortened by 1 base and J by 8 bases, with 21 bases between the two germline ends. This CDR3 reads CATSRVGSRREKDEQFF. In DNA, the CDR3 is TGTGCCACCAGCAGAGTTGGTAGCCGCCGAGAAAAAGATGAGCAGTTCTTC.

The chain combines TRBV13 with TRBJ2-2; TRBD2 might be the D (6 bases). CDR3 length: 19 residues. Trimming took 3 bases from V and 0 from J, leaving 20 bases between them. Germline values: CDR1 PRHDT, CDR2 FYEKMQ (reference sequence). DNA of the CDR3: TGTGCCAGCAGCTTTAGGCGGGGACTCACAGTCGCGAACACCGGGGAGCTGTTTTTT. Translation: CASSFRRGLTVANTGELFF.